The entry that follows covers one T cell receptor (beta chain) sequence. Clones were read by immunoSEQ multiplex PCR, and TCRdb kept only the in-frame ones, dropping some. The table lists about 38,000 clones, roughly 88% of them singletons. This specimen comes from a study of sequential checkpoint blockade in melanoma. Overall study context: Randomization was 1:1 between first-line nivolumab→ipilimumab and ipilimumab→nivolumab. Each arm's sequence ended with maintenance nivolumab.

CDR1 SGDLS and CDR2 YYNGEE come from the germline V gene. The CDR3 covers 13 residues. V lost 3 bases and J lost 5, with 12 bases in between. The treatment denotes: randomized to nivolumab then ipilimumab (arm A) or the reverse (arm B). No patient had prior DNA-damaging chemotherapy. Sorted cells were live CD3+CD8+, lacking CD19 and CD56, from PBMCs. The sequence was obtained from a human donor with melanoma. This specimen consisted of CD8+ T cells sorted from blood (inferred from file names), obtained from a patient given nivolumab and ipilimumab in sequence. The chain employs TRBV9 and TRBJ2-7, with a tentative D call TRBD2 (6 bases). The CDR3 region has the DNA TGTGCCAGCAGCGGATGGGGGGAAGACGAGCAGTACTTC. Its protein is CASSGWGEDEQYF. The variable domain in full, completed from reference TRBV9 and TRBJ2-7, reads DSGVTQTPKHLITATGQRVTLRCSPRSGDLSVYWYQQSLDQGLQFLIQYYNGEERAKGNILERFSAQQFPDLHSELNLSSLELGDSALYFCASSGWGEDEQYFGPGTRLTVT.